The present TCR beta chain was sequenced within a study of cytomegalovirus exposure and HLA in healthy donors. Overall study: Researchers found that less than 90% of around 400 genotyped donors fell within the Caucasian-associated ancestry cluster. The study's findings and limits: Rare sequences made up most TCRs, while some public TCRs were found in many donors.

As for this clone: What it recognizes is unknown.

The CDR3 loop spans 14 amino acids. Looked up from germline, CDR1 is MGHDK and CDR2 is SYGVNS. V was clipped by 5 bases and J by 2 bases, with 12 bases between them. Donors were ostensibly healthy at sampling, although undocumented immune exposures were probable. 13 Jbeta primers and 60 Vbeta primers were used for the PCR. The repertoire was sequenced with immunoSEQ multiplex PCR; TCRdb's copy has only in-frame clones and lacks some. This table has 100,000 or so clones, around two thirds appearing once. The sequenced material came from PBMCs. This chain connects TRBV25-1 to TRBJ2-5; D might be TRBD1 (6 bases). The sequence was collected from a human donor in good health. CDR3: CASSHGQYQETQYF. The DNA for the CDR3 is TGTGCCAGCAGTCATGGACAGTATCAAGAGACCCAGTACTTC.